This T cell receptor beta chain stems from a study of shared clonotypes between healthy human individuals. Clones were sequenced by immunoSEQ multiplex PCR, and TCRdb holds only the in-frame ones, with some missing. The repertoire has around 2,000,000 clones, about 94% of them found once; the top ten carry under 1.5%. This clone was recorded once. J was trimmed by 3 bases and V by 5 bases; bases with no gene match: 7. Germline loops: CDR1 MDHEN, CDR2 SYDVKM. The CDR3 is 16 residues long. Naive-designated CD8 cells lacked CD45RO, were positively enriched for CCR7, and omitted terminally differentiated effector memory CD45RA+ cells.

Sequenced material: naive CD8+ T cells sorted from blood. The chain links TRBV28 to TRBJ1-4, with 9 bases aligning to TRBD1. This TCR was sampled from a man younger than 30 in good health. The CDR3 DNA is TGTGCCAGCAGTATGGACAGGGGAGTCTCTAATGAAAAACTGTTTTTT. Translation: CASSMDRGVSNEKLFF.